This T cell receptor (beta chain) is drawn from a study of blood T cell repertoires in COVID-19. In the study overall: Italy, Spain and the United States were the sources of the convalescent and acute COVID-19 samples. Sources were T cells, B-cell-depleted T cells, or PBMCs; the material itself was cDNA or gDNA.

In the original workflow: Estimation of nucleated cell counts was performed using reference gene primer amplification. The data were produced by immunoSEQ multiplex PCR, yet TCRdb's version contains in-frame clones alone and is incomplete. V and J calls plus clone size are reproduced from that table; the DNA served to infer D and trimming. Here the sample spans around 81,000 clones, approximately 80% being singletons. V shed 3 bases and J shed 2 bases, with 21 bases lying between them. This CDR3 spans 18 amino acids. The germline V gene has CDR1 SGDLS and CDR2 YYNGEE. This clone came up once. What was sequenced was peripheral blood. The receptor comes from a human donor in a cohort sampled during active COVID-19. This chain joins TRBV9 and TRBJ1-3; D may be TRBD1 (6 bases). The CDR3 DNA reads TGTGCCAGCAGCGCTACCGACAGGCCCCCGTCAGCTGGAAACACCATATATTTT. Residues: CASSATDRPPSAGNTIYF.